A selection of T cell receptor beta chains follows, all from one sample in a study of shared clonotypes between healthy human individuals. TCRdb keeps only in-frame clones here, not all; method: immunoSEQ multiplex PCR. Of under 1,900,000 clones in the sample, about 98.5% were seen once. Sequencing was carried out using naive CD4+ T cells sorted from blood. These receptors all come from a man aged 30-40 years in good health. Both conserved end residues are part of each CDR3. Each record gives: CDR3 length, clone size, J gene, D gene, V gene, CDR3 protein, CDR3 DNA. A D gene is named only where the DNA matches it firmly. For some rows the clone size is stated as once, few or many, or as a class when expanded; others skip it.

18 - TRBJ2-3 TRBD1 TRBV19 CASSHPRGRSASTDTQYF TGTGCCAGTAGTCACCCTAGGGGGCGATCCGCTAGCACAGATACGCAGTATTTT
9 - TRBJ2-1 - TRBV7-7 CASSHTKFF TGTGCTAGCAGCCACACAAAGTTCTTC
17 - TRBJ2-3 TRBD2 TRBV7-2 CASSLNSLAGSRDTQYF TGTGCCAGCAGCTTAAATTCTCTAGCGGGATCCAGAGATACGCAGTATTTT
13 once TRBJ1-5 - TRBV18 CASSPTGNQPQHF TGTGCCAGCTCACCTACGGGAAATCAGCCCCAGCATTTT
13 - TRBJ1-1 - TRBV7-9 CASSLREFTEAFF TGTGCCAGCAGCCTACGGGAGTTCACTGAAGCTTTCTTT
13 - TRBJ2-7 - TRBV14 CASSPRLGGEQYF TGTGCCAGCAGCCCTCGGTTAGGGGGCGAGCAGTACTTC
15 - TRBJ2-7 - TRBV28 CASSLPAGRSYEQYF TGTGCCAGCAGTCTGCCCGCAGGCCGCTCCTACGAGCAGTACTTC
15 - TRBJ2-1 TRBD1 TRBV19 CASRRWTGSYNEQFF TGTGCCAGTAGACGCTGGACAGGCTCCTACAATGAGCAGTTCTTC
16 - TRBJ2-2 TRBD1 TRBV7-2 CASSLTAGQGSGELFF TGTGCCAGCAGCTTAACCGCCGGACAGGGGTCCGGGGAGCTGTTTTTT
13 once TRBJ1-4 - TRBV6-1 CASSEIGGEKLFF TGTGCCAGCAGTGAAATAGGCGGTGAAAAACTGTTTTTT
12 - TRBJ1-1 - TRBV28 CASSLLATEAFF TGTGCCAGCAGCCTATTGGCCACTGAAGCTTTCTTT
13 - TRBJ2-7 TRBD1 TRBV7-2 CASSFQGAREQYF TGTGCCAGCAGCTTCCAGGGGGCGCGCGAGCAGTACTTC
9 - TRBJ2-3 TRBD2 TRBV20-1 CRSGTSGNF TGCAGATCAGGGACTAGCGGGAATTTT
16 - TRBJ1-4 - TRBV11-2 CASSSQSAGTVGKLFF TGTGCCAGCAGCTCCCAGTCGGCGGGGACGGTGGGAAAACTGTTTTTT
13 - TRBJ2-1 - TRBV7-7 CASSRTPGPEQFF TGTGCCAGCAGCAGGACTCCGGGACCGGAGCAGTTCTTC
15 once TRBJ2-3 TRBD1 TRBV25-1 CASIEGAPSTDTQYF TGTGCCAGCATCGAGGGGGCCCCTAGCACAGATACGCAGTATTTT
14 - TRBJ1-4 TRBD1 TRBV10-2 CASRAAGGNEKLFF TGCGCCAGCAGGGCCGCAGGGGGTAATGAAAAACTGTTTTTT
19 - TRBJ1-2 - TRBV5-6 CASSLAHPKPGLTNYGYTF TGTGCCAGCAGCTTGGCGCACCCCAAGCCGGGTCTGACCAACTATGGCTACACCTTC
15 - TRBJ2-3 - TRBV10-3 CAISRTATSTDTQYF TGTGCCATCAGTCGGACGGCAACTAGCACAGATACGCAGTATTTT
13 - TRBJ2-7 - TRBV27 CASAADATPGQYF TGTGCCAGCGCGGCGGACGCTACCCCTGGGCAGTACTTC
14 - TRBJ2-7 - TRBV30 CAWKRDISSYEQYF TGTGCCTGGAAAAGGGACATAAGCTCCTACGAGCAGTACTTC
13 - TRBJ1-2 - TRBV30 CAWSVWGGDGYTF TGTGCCTGGAGTGTATGGGGAGGGGATGGCTACACCTTC
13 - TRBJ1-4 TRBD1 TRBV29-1 CSVEPGQGEKLFF TGCAGCGTCGAACCGGGACAGGGTGAAAAACTGTTTTTT
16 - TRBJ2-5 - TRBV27 CASSLSGKRGPETQYF TGTGCCAGCAGTTTATCGGGGAAACGAGGTCCAGAGACCCAGTACTTC
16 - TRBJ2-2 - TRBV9 CASSVGDIANTGELFF TGTGCCAGCAGCGTAGGGGACATCGCGAACACCGGGGAGCTGTTTTTT
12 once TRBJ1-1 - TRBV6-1 CASSERGGEAFF TGTGCCAGCAGTGAACGGGGAGGTGAAGCTTTCTTT
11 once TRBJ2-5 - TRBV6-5 CASSSPETQYF TGTGCCAGCAGTTCGCCGGAGACCCAGTACTTC
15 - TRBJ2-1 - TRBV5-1 CASSSIRSSYNEQFF TGCGCCAGCAGCTCTATTAGGAGCTCCTACAATGAGCAGTTCTTC
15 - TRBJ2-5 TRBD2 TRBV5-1 CASGTSGGYQETQYF TGCGCCAGCGGGACTAGCGGGGGATACCAAGAGACCCAGTACTTC
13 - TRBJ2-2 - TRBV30 CAWESGNTGELFF TGTGCCTGGGAATCGGGGAACACCGGGGAGCTGTTTTTT
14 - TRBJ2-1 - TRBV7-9 CASSNRGTYNEQFF TGTGCCAGCAGCAATAGGGGGACCTACAATGAGCAGTTCTTC
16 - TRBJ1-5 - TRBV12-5 CASGLKPGVGNQPQHF TGTGCTAGTGGTTTGAAGCCAGGGGTTGGCAATCAGCCCCAGCATTTT
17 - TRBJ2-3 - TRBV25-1 CASSEFPGLGGTDTQYF TGTGCCAGCAGTGAATTCCCGGGGCTTGGTGGCACAGATACGCAGTATTTT
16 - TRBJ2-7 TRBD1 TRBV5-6 CASSFGPGQGPYEQYF TGTGCCAGCAGCTTCGGACCGGGACAGGGCCCCTACGAGCAGTACTTC
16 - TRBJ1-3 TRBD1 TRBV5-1 CASSLGQGTTGNTIYF TGCGCCAGCAGCTTGGGACAGGGAACGACTGGAAACACCATATATTTT
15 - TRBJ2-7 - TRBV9 CASSVDMSSSYEQYF TGTGCCAGCAGCGTAGATATGAGTAGCTCCTACGAGCAGTACTTC
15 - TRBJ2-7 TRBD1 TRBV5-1 CASSSLMDRSYEQYF TGCGCCAGCAGCTCCTTAATGGACAGGTCCTACGAGCAGTACTTC
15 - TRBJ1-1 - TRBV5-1 CASSSSSGRNTEAFF TGCGCCAGCAGCTCTTCTTCTGGGCGGAACACTGAAGCTTTCTTT
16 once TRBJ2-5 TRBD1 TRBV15 CATSPSGTGVAETQYF TGTGCCACCTCCCCCTCCGGGACAGGGGTAGCAGAGACCCAGTACTTC
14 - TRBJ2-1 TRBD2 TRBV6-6 CASRGLAGGVEQFF TGTGCCAGTCGGGGACTAGCGGGAGGGGTTGAGCAGTTCTTC
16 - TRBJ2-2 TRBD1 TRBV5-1 CASSFAGTGNTGELFF TGCGCCAGCAGCTTTGCCGGGACAGGGAACACCGGGGAGCTGTTTTTT
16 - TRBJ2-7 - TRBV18 CASSPPRGYPSYEQYF TGTGCCAGCTCACCACCGAGGGGCTATCCTTCCTACGAGCAGTACTTC
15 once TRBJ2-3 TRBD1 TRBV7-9 CASSLGQGHTDTQYF TGTGCCAGCAGCTTAGGACAGGGGCACACAGATACGCAGTATTTT